Below are 7 T cell receptor beta chains sequenced from a single sample in a study of beta chain features in type 1 diabetes. Study conclusions and caveats: Within each of all four CD4+ subsets, Type 1 diabetes patients had TCRB CDR3s that were moderately but significantly shorter.

These receptors have no known antigen. Isolated RNA was reverse transcribed in full, so expressed TCRB transcripts were sequenced. Here immunoSEQ multiplex PCR was the method, and the copy in TCRdb shows in-frame clones only, minus some. This table holds about 25,000 clones, about 70% found once. The material sequenced was stem cell memory CD4+ T cells from blood. Receptor source: a woman in her forties with type 1 diabetes.

This chain uses TRBV7-6 with TRBJ2-5; 9 nucleotides line up with TRBD2. Germline values: CDR1 SGHVS, CDR2 FNYEAQ. The V segment lost 1 base and the J segment 3 bases; nucleotides outside the gene matches: 0. The CDR3 length is 14 residues. The CDR3 DNA follows: TGTGCCAGCAGCTTAGTAGCGGGAGAAGAGACCCAGTACTTC. Protein: CASSLVAGEETQYF.

This CDR3 reads CASSPGGSGVYNEQFF. The CDR3 DNA is TGTGCCAGTAGTCCCGGGGGTAGCGGGGTCTACAATGAGCAGTTCTTC. The V call is TRBV19, the J call TRBJ2-1; 8 bases map to TRBD2. The CDR3 length is 16 residues. With 5 bases clipped from V and 3 bases from J, the junction kept 9 bases outside the gene matches. Per the germline V gene, CDR1 is LNHDA and CDR2 is SQIVND (reference sequence). The full variable domain, in which reference TRBV19 and TRBJ2-1 provide the parts outside the CDR3, is DGGITQSPKYLFRKEGQNVTLSCEQNLNHDAMYWYRQDPGQGLRLIYYSQIVNDFQKGDIAEGYSVSREKKESFPLTVTSAQKNPTAFYLCASSPGGSGVYNEQFFGPGTRLTVL.

This chain uses TRBV7-9 with TRBJ2-6, with 10 positions matching TRBD1. This CDR3 is built from 19 residues. The germline V gene encodes CDR1 SEHNR and CDR2 FQNEAQ (reference sequence). V shed 5 bases, J shed 0 bases, and the junction held 10 bases outside the gene matches. The CDR3 DNA is TGTGCCAGCAGCGCCTCGGGACAGGGGATTTTCTCTGGGGCCAACGTCCTGACTTTC. Translation: CASSASGQGIFSGANVLTF. Variable domain in full (rest from reference TRBV7-9 and TRBJ2-6): DTGVSQNPRHKITKRGQNVTFRCDPISEHNRLYWYRQTLGQGPEFLTYFQNEAQLEKSRLLSDRFSAERPKGSFSTLEIQRTEQGDSAMYLCASSASGQGIFSGANVLTFGAGSRLTVL.

The chain joins TRBV6-5 to TRBJ1-2, with unresolved D. In germline, CDR1 is MNHEY, CDR2 SVGAGI. Trimming shortened V by 6 bases and J by 1 base, and 15 bases separated the two germline ends. CDR3 length equals 15 residues. The CDR3 DNA sequence: TGTGCCAGCAGATCGGACTCTGGGGTTAACTATGGCTACACCTTC. Translation: CASRSDSGVNYGYTF.

J is TRBJ2-6 and V is TRBV7-2, with unresolved D. V shed 1 base and J shed 1 base, with 5 bases lying between them. The CDR3 length is 15 residues. The germline V gene has CDR1 SGHTA and CDR2 FQGNSA. CDR3 in amino acids: CASSLVGSGANVLTF. The DNA for the CDR3 is TGTGCCAGCAGCTTAGTCGGGTCTGGGGCCAACGTCCTGACTTTC. The full variable domain, rest sourced from reference TRBV7-2 and TRBJ2-6, is GAGVSQSPSNKVTEKGKDVELRCDPISGHTALYWYRQSLGQGLEFLIYFQGNSAPDKSGLPSDRFSAERTGGSVSTLTIQRTQQEDSAVYLCASSLVGSGANVLTFGAGSRLTVL.

This rearrangement joins TRBV6-5 to TRBJ2-2, with TRBD2 as a possible D gene (7 bases). V was pared by 4 bases and J by 5 bases, with 17 bases between. Germline CDR1 and CDR2: MNHEY and SVGAGI. The CDR3 extends over 16 amino acids. CDR3: CASSSPGRGRTGELFF. The CDR3 nucleotides read TGTGCCAGCAGTTCCCCAGGGAGGGGGAGGACCGGGGAGCTGTTTTTT.

V is TRBV7-9 and J is TRBJ1-5, with D possibly being TRBD1 (6 bases). The CDR3 length is 13 residues. V was trimmed by 3 bases and J by 4 bases, leaving 7 bases between them. Germline CDR1 SEHNR, CDR2 FQNEAQ (reference sequence). The CDR3, as DNA: TGTGCCAGCAGCTTCACAGGGAATCAGCCCCAGCATTTT. Amino acids: CASSFTGNQPQHF.